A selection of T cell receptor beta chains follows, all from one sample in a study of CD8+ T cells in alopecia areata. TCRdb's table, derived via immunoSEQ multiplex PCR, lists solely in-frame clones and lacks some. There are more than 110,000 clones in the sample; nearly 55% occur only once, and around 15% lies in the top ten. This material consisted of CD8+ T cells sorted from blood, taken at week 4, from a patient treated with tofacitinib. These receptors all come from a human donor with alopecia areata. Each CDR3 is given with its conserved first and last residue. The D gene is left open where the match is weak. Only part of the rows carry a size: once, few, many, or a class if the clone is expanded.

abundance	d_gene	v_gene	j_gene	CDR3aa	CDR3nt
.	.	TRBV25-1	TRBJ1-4	CASREKLFF	TGTGCCAGCAGAGAAAAACTGTTTTTT
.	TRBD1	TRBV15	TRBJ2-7	CATREWDRAYEQYF	TGTGCCACCAGGGAGTGGGACAGGGCCTACGAGCAGTACTTC
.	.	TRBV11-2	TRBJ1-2	CASSGGPKEEGYGYTF	TGTGCCAGCAGCGGAGGCCCCAAGGAGGAGGGCTATGGCTACACCTTC
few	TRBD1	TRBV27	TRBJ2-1	CASSLGPGTGDDNEQFF	TGTGCCAGCAGTTTGGGTCCCGGGACAGGGGATGACAATGAGCAGTTCTTC
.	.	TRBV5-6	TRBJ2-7	CASSLSGQSYEQYF	TGTGCCAGCAGCTTATCCGGACAGTCCTACGAGCAGTACTTC
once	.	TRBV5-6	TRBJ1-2	CASSSQGYGYTF	TGTGCCAGCAGCTCACAGGGTTATGGCTACACCTTC
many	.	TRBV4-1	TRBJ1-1	CASSLPPDAPRLTEAFF	TGCGCCAGCAGCCTCCCCCCGGACGCCCCGCGATTGACTGAAGCTTTCTTT
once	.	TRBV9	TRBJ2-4	CASSIRGDKNIQYF	TGTGCCAGCAGCATACGCGGGGACAAAAACATTCAGTACTTC
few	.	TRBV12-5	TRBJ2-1	CASGLTQGAEQFF	TGTGCTAGTGGTTTGACCCAGGGCGCTGAGCAGTTCTTC
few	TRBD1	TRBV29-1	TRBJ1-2	CSDRQGVYGYTF	TGCAGCGACAGACAGGGGGTGTATGGCTACACCTTC
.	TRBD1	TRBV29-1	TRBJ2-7	CSVEDPGGGGYEQYF	TGCAGCGTTGAAGATCCAGGGGGTGGTGGCTACGAGCAGTACTTC
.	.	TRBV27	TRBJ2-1	CASSLFDEQFF	TGTGCCAGCAGTTTATTTGATGAGCAGTTCTTC
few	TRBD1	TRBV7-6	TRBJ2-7	CASSIFPGLRSDRGLDGQYF	TGTGCCAGCAGCATATTCCCCGGGCTCCGGTCCGACAGGGGCCTCGATGGGCAGTACTTC
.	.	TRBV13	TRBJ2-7	CASSTEPGPEQYF	TGTGCCAGCAGCACGGAACCGGGCCCCGAGCAGTACTTC
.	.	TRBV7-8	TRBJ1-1	CASSLAGEAFF	TGTGCCAGCAGCTTAGCAGGGGAGGCTTTCTTT
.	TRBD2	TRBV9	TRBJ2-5	CASSVTSGETQYF	TGTGCCAGCAGCGTGACTAGCGGAGAGACCCAGTACTTC
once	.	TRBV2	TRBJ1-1	CASKKTGNTEAFF	TGTGCCAGCAAAAAGACGGGGAACACTGAAGCTTTCTTT